This section outlines one T cell receptor (beta chain) sequence together with its context. TCRdb's copy holds only in-frame clones and misses some; the assay was immunoSEQ multiplex PCR. The table shows more than 75,000 clones, with approximately 93% occurring only once. The data were obtained in a study of cytomegalovirus exposure and HLA in healthy donors. Per the germline V gene, CDR1 is SEHNR and CDR2 is FQNEAQ (reference sequence). The CDR3 length is 13 residues. Trimming cost V 5 bases and J 2 bases, with 9 bases left between them. Sequencing was carried out using PBMCs. This rearrangement joins TRBV7-9 to TRBJ1-2; D is unclear. The receptor was derived from a man aged 18 to 35 in good health and CMV-seronegative. CDR3 amino acids: CASSGLRNYGYTF. In nucleotides, the CDR3 is TGTGCCAGCAGCGGGCTTCGGAACTATGGCTACACCTTC.